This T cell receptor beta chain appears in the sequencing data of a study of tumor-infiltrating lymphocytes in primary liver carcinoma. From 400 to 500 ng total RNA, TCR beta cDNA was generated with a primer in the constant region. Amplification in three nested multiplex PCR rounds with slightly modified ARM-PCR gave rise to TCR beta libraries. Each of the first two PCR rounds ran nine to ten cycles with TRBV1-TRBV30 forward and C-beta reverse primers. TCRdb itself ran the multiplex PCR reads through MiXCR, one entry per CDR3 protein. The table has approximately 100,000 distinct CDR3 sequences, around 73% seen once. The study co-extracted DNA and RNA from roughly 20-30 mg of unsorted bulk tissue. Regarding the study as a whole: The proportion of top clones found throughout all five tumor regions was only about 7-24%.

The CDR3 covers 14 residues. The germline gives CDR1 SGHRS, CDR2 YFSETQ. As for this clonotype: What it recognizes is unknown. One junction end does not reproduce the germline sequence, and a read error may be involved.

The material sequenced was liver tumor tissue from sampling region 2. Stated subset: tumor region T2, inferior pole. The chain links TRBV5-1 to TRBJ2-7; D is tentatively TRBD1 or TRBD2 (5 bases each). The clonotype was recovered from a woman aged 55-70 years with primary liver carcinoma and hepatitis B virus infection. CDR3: CANSLQGAGHEQYF. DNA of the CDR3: TGCGCCAACAGCTTGCAAGGGGCGGGCCACGAGCAGTACTTC.